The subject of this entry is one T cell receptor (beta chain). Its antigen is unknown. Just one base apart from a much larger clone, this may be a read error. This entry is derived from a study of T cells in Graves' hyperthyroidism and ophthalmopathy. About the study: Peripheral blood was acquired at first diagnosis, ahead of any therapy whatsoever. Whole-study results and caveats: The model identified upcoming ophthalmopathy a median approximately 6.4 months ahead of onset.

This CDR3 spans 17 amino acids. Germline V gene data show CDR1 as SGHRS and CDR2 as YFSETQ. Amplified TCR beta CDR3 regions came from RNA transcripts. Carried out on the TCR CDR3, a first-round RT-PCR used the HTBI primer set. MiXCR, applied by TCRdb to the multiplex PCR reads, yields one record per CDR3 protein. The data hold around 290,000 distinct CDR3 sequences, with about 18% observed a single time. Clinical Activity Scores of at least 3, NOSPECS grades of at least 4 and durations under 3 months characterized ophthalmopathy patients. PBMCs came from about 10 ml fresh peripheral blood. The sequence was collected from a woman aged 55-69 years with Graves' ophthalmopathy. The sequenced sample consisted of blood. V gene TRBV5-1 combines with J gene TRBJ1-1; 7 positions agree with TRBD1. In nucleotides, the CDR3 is TGCGCCAGCAGCTTGTTGCCGGGGGGTCAGGGGGGCTATGAAGCTCTCTTT. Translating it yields CASSLLPGGQGGYEALF.